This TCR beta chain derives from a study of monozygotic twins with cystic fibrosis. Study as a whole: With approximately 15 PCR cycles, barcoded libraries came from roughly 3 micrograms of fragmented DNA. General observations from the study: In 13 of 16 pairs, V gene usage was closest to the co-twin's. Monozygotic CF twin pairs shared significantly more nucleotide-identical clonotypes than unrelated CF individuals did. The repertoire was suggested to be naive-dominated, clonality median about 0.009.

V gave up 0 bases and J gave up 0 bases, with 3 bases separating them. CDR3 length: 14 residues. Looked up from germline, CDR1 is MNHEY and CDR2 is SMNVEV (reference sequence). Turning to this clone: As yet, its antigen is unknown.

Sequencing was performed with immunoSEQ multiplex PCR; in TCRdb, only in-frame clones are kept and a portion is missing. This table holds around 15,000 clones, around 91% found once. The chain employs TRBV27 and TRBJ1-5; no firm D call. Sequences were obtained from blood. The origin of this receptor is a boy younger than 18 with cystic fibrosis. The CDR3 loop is CASSLSGSNQPQHF. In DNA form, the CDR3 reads TGTGCCAGCAGTTTATCGGGTAGCAATCAGCCCCAGCATTTT.